Following are 26 T cell receptor beta chains from one sample sequenced in a study of blood T cell repertoires in COVID-19. Clones were read by immunoSEQ multiplex PCR, and TCRdb kept only the in-frame ones, dropping some. Of around 170,000 clones listed, 85% to 95% are singletons. The source material was peripheral blood. The receptors stem from a man in his fifties or sixties with acute or convalescent COVID-19.

This clone is a singleton in its sample. The chain carries TRBV30 and TRBJ1-5; D is unclear. Germline V lookup: CDR1 GTSNPN, CDR2 SVGIG (reference sequence). Trimming removed 0 bases from V and 9 bases from J, with 12 bases in between. This CDR3 region has 13 residues. The chain's CDR3 is CAWSVLGEGPQHF. The DNA of the CDR3 is TGTGCCTGGAGTGTACTTGGGGAGGGGCCCCAGCATTTT. Full variable domain (missing parts from reference TRBV30 and TRBJ1-5): SQTIHQWPATLVQPVGSPLSLECTVEGTSNPNLYWYRQAAGRGLQLLFYSVGIGQISSEVPQNLSASRPQDRQFILSSKKLLLSDSGFYLCAWSVLGEGPQHFGDGTRLSIL.

This chain connects TRBV5-1 to TRBJ1-1; D is unresolved. V dropped 0 bases and J dropped 1 base, with 7 bases sitting between them. The CDR3 consists of 14 residues. Germline values: CDR1 SGHRS, CDR2 YFSETQ. CDR3 nucleotides: TGCGCCAGCAGCTTGGTTGGGCCGAACACTGAAGCTTTCTTT. Amino acids: CASSLVGPNTEAFF.

This chain uses TRBV9 with TRBJ2-3; the match to TRBD2 covers 13 bases. The V segment lost 3 bases and the J segment 5 bases; nucleotides outside the gene matches: 9. The germline V gene encodes CDR1 SGDLS and CDR2 YYNGEE. The CDR3 is made up of 17 amino acids. The CDR3: CASSATSGGPRGDTQYF. The CDR3 DNA sequence: TGTGCCAGCAGCGCGACTAGCGGGGGGCCCCGGGGAGATACGCAGTATTTT.

The chain is built from TRBV6-5 and TRBJ2-7; 7 bases are shared with TRBD1. CDR1 is MNHEY and CDR2 is SVGAGI in the germline V gene. V lost 5 bases and J lost 7; bases outside the gene matches: 14. The CDR3 consists of 15 residues. CDR3 amino acids: CASSRPGQSFVEQYF. The DNA of the CDR3 is TGTGCCAGCAGTAGACCGGGACAGTCCTTCGTGGAGCAGTACTTC.

The rearrangement links TRBV24-1 to TRBJ2-5; the match to TRBD1 covers 10 bases. This CDR3 has 16 residues. J was trimmed by 1 base and V by 5 bases; bases with no gene match: 6. Germline values: CDR1 KGHDR, CDR2 SFDVKD. The CDR3 DNA follows: TGTGCCACCAGTGCCATGGGGACAGGGGTCCAAGAGACCCAGTACTTC. It codes for CATSAMGTGVQETQYF.

This chain links TRBV6-6 with TRBJ2-2, with D maybe TRBD1 (6 bases). The V gene lost 2 bases and the J gene lost 8 bases, with 9 bases spanning the gap. Germline V CDR1 and CDR2: MNHNY, SVGAGI (reference sequence). This CDR3 comprises 13 residues. The chain's CDR3 is CASSYLGTGELFF. The DNA of the CDR3 is TGTGCCAGCAGTTACCTTGGGACAGGGGAGCTGTTTTTT.

The chain has TRBV29-1 and TRBJ2-5; 9 nucleotides line up with TRBD1. The CDR3 contains 13 residues. The V gene's germline CDR1 is SQVTM and CDR2 ANQGSEA. The J segment lost 3 bases and the V segment lost 6 bases, leaving 5 bases of the junction unmatched. For the CDR3, the DNA is TGCAGCGTGGTTAGACAGGGGGAAGAGACCCAGTACTTC. Amino acids: CSVVRQGEETQYF.

J is TRBJ2-1 and V is TRBV3-1 (or the pseudogene TRBV3-2), with a tentative D call TRBD1 (6 bases). V was shortened by 2 bases and J by 8 bases, with 19 bases between the two germline ends. Germline assignment: CDR1 LGHDT and CDR2 YNNKEL (reference sequence). The CDR3 covers 16 residues. The CDR3 loop is CASSQTTGWGTYEQFF. The DNA of the CDR3 is TGTGCCAGCAGCCAAACGACAGGCTGGGGTACGTATGAGCAGTTCTTC.

This chain joins TRBV6-5 and TRBJ1-4; the match to TRBD1 covers 7 bases. The trim removed 6 bases at V and 8 bases at J, leaving 6 bases unmatched. This CDR3 contains 13 residues. Per germline, CDR1 MNHEY and CDR2 SVGAGI. The CDR3 DNA is TGTGCCAGCAGCAACAGGGGTGGGGAAAAACTGTTTTTT. Translation gives CASSNRGGEKLFF.

The rearrangement uses TRBV28 and TRBJ2-1, with D possibly TRBD1 on 6 matching bases. Germline CDR1 MDHEN, CDR2 SYDVKM. This CDR3 is built from 15 residues. V lost 6 bases to trimming and J lost 6 bases, with 18 bases between them. In DNA form, the CDR3 reads TGTGCCAGCAGCCGGACCGGGACACCAGGCAATGAGCAGTTCTTC. Protein: CASSRTGTPGNEQFF. Drawing the rest from reference TRBV28 and TRBJ2-1, the complete variable domain is DVKVTQSSRYLVKRTGEKVFLECVQDMDHENMFWYRQDPGLGLRLIYFSYDVKMKEKGDIPEGYSVSREKKERFSLILESASTNQTSMYLCASSRTGTPGNEQFFGPGTRLTVL.

V is TRBV27 and J is TRBJ2-1; 7 bases are shared with TRBD2. CDR1 and CDR2 (germline): MNHEY, SMNVEV (reference sequence). CDR3 length equals 16 residues. Trimming took 5 bases from V and 0 from J; bases not matched to a gene: 7. CDR3: CASSMSWDYSYNEQFF. CDR3 coding DNA: TGTGCCAGCAGTATGAGCTGGGACTACTCCTACAATGAGCAGTTCTTC.

To note about this clone: Other nucleotide sequences in the sample specify the same CDR3. The rearrangement joins TRBV20-1 to TRBJ2-1; D is uncertain. The V gene's germline CDR1 is DFQATT and CDR2 SNEGSKA (reference sequence). Between the trimmed V and J ends, which lost 1 base and 5 bases, there was a span of 3 bases. This CDR3 has 11 residues. Here the CDR3 reads CSARGDNEQFF. CDR3 in DNA: TGCAGTGCTAGAGGAGACAATGAGCAGTTCTTC.

This chain uses TRBV28 with TRBJ2-1; weak D call: TRBD2 (5 bases). CDR3 length: 14 amino acids. CDR1 MDHEN and CDR2 SYDVKM come from the germline V gene. The germline V and J ends were trimmed by 5 bases and 6 bases, with 14 bases remaining between them. CDR3 amino acids: CASSTRLGFNEQFF. DNA for the CDR3: TGTGCCAGCAGTACTAGGTTGGGGTTCAATGAGCAGTTCTTC. The whole variable domain, remainder taken from reference TRBV28 and TRBJ2-1, is DVKVTQSSRYLVKRTGEKVFLECVQDMDHENMFWYRQDPGLGLRLIYFSYDVKMKEKGDIPEGYSVSREKKERFSLILESASTNQTSMYLCASSTRLGFNEQFFGPGTRLTVL.

V and J are TRBV6-2 or TRBV6-3 and TRBJ2-7; D gene unclear. The germline CDR1 and CDR2 sequences are MNHEY and SVGEGT. Between the trimmed V and J ends, which lost 5 bases and 1 base, there was a span of 15 bases. CDR3 length equals 15 residues. CDR3 sequence reads: CASSLSPARSYEQYV. The CDR3, as DNA: TGTGCCAGCAGTCTATCCCCGGCCAGGTCCTACGAGCAGTACGTC.

The CDR3 is CASSVGGGAEKLFF. The CDR3 nucleotides read TGTGCCAGCAGCGTAGGTGGGGGGGCCGAGAAACTGTTTTTT. The genes are TRBV9 and TRBJ1-4; a weak D match, TRBD1 (6 bases). CDR1 and CDR2 (germline): SGDLS, YYNGEE. Trimming took off 0 bases at V and 11 bases at J, with 14 bases between the two ends. CDR3 length: 14 residues.

The sample holds one count of this clone. The chain has TRBV30 and TRBJ1-4; 11 bases align to TRBD1. The CDR3 length is 14 residues. Losses at the gene ends were 0 bases for V and 8 bases for J; bases not matched to a gene: 2. CDR1 is GTSNPN and CDR2 is SVGIG in the germline V gene (reference sequence). CDR3 sequence (DNA): TGTGCCTGGAGTGTGGGACAGGGGGAAGAAAAACTGTTTTTT. This codes for CAWSVGQGEEKLFF.

CDR3 region: CASSTGGSDTQYF. As DNA, the CDR3 is TGCGCCAGCAGCACAGGGGGGAGCGATACGCAGTATTTT. The chain uses TRBV5-1 and TRBJ2-3; the match to TRBD1 covers 8 bases. The CDR3 is made up of 13 amino acids. Trimming removed 4 bases from V and 6 bases from J; junction bases left unmatched: 4. From germline, CDR1 is SGHRS and CDR2 YFSETQ.

This sequence joins TRBV20-1 and TRBJ2-4, with D possibly matching TRBD2 (6 bases). V gave up 3 bases and J gave up 8 bases, with 11 bases separating them. This CDR3 is built from 12 residues. Germline values: CDR1 DFQATT, CDR2 SNEGSKA (reference sequence). CDR3 in DNA: TGCAGTGCTAGTGGCGGGAATGACATTCAGTACTTC. Amino acid sequence: CSASGGNDIQYF.

This rearrangement joins TRBV7-9 to TRBJ2-7; D perhaps matches TRBD1 (6 bases). From germline, CDR1 is SEHNR and CDR2 FQNEAQ (reference sequence). V gave up 1 base and J gave up 6 bases, with 7 bases separating them. The CDR3 length is 12 residues. CDR3 DNA: TGTGCCAGCAGCTTAGGGACAGCCGAGCAGTACGTC. Translation: CASSLGTAEQYV.

In its sample, this clone was seen once. V and J are TRBV5-1 and TRBJ2-5; TRBD1 is a possible D gene (5 bases). Trimming stripped 3 bases from V and 5 bases from J, with 11 bases between. This CDR3 is built from 13 residues. Germline V gene sequence: CDR1 SGHRS, CDR2 YFSETQ. The CDR3 spells CASSSPAGETQYF. CDR3 DNA sequence: TGCGCCAGCAGCTCCCCGGCAGGGGAGACCCAGTACTTC.

As for this clone: Other DNA sequences in the sample encode the same CDR3. This chain connects TRBV4-1 to TRBJ2-7, with 11 bases that match TRBD2. Per the germline V gene, CDR1 is MGHRA and CDR2 is YSYEKL. The V and J ends lost 3 bases and 3 bases, in that order; junction bases with no gene match: 4. The CDR3 is 15 amino acids. The CDR3 spells CASSQVSGRVYEQYF. As DNA, the CDR3 is TGCGCCAGCAGCCAGGTTAGCGGGAGGGTCTACGAGCAGTACTTC.

This clone was found once. V and J are TRBV2 and TRBJ2-7; 7 bases agree with TRBD1. Germline V gene sequence: CDR1 SNHLY, CDR2 FYNNEI. The CDR3 totals 14 residues. With V trimmed by 7 bases and J by 12 bases, 18 bases remained unmatched. CDR3 DNA: TGTGCCAGCACCAAAAAAGGGGGCTCACACGGGCTGTACGTC. Translating it yields CASTKKGGSHGLYV.

V and J are TRBV6-5 and TRBJ2-3, with D perhaps matching TRBD1 (6 bases). The CDR3 extends over 16 amino acids. Trimming pared 3 bases from V and 6 bases from J, leaving 19 bases between. CDR1 MNHEY and CDR2 SVGAGI come from the germline V gene. CDR3 coding DNA: TGTGCCAGCAGTTATTCGACACCAGGGGTATCCGATACGCAGTATTTT. Translated: CASSYSTPGVSDTQYF.

The chain employs TRBV6-6 and TRBJ2-7; 8 positions agree with TRBD1. The germline CDR1 and CDR2 sequences are MNHNY and SVGAGI (reference sequence). The CDR3 loop spans 13 amino acids. The trim removed 5 bases at V and 5 bases at J, leaving 5 bases unmatched. The CDR3 loop is CASSRGQAHEQYV. The CDR3 region has the DNA TGTGCCAGCAGTAGGGGACAGGCCCACGAGCAGTACGTC.

The V gene is TRBV19, the J gene TRBJ2-1; 10 bases align to TRBD1. The CDR3 contains 16 residues. Germline V gene data show CDR1 as LNHDA and CDR2 as SQIVND (reference sequence). V gave up 5 bases and J gave up 4 bases; unmatched junction bases: 8. The CDR3 protein is CASSLRQGAGYNEQFF. The CDR3 DNA follows: TGTGCCAGTAGTCTTCGACAGGGGGCAGGATACAATGAGCAGTTCTTC.

This clone was picked up one time. This chain connects TRBV2 to TRBJ2-7; 12 positions agree with TRBD2. The V and J ends lost 3 bases and 3 bases, in that order; junction bases with no gene match: 3. Germline CDR1 is SNHLY and CDR2 is FYNNEI. The length of the CDR3 is 15 residues. The CDR3 here is CASSDPSGGVYEQYV. DNA of the CDR3: TGTGCCAGCAGTGACCCTAGCGGGGGGGTCTACGAGCAGTACGTC.